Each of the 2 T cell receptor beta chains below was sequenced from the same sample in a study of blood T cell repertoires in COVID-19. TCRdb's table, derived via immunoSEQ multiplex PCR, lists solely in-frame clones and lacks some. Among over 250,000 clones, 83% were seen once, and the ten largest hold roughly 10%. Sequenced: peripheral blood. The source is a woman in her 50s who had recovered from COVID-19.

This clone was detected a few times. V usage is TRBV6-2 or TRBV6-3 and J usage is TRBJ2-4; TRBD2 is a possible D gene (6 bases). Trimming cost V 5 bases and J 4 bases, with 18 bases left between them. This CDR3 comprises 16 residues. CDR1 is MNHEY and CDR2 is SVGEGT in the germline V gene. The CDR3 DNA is TGTGCCAGCAGTAATCCGGGACTCCCGCGAAAAAACATTCAGTACTTC. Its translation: CASSNPGLPRKNIQYF.

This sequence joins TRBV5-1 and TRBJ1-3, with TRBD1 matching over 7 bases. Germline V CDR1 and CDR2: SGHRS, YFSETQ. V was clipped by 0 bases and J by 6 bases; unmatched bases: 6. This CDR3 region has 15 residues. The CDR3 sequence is CASSLDGTAPNTIYF. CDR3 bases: TGCGCCAGCAGCTTGGATGGGACAGCCCCAAACACCATATATTTT.